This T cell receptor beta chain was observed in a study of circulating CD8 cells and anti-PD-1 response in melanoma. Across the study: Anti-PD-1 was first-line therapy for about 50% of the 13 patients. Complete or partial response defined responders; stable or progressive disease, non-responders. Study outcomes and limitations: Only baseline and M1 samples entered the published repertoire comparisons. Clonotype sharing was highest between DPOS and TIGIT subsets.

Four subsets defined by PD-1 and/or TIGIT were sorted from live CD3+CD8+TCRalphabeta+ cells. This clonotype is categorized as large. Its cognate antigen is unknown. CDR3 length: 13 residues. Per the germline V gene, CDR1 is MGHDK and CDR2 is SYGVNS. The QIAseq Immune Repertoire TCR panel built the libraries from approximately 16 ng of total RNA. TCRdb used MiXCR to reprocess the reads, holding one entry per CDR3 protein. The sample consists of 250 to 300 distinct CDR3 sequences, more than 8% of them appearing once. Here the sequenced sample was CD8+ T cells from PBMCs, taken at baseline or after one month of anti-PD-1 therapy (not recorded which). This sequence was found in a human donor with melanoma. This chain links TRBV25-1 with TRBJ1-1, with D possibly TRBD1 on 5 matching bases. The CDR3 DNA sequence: TGTGCAAGTACCCCCGGGGCTAACACTGAAGCTTTCTTT. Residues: CASTPGANTEAFF.